This TCR beta chain was recovered during a study of blood T cell repertoires in COVID-19. At the level of the study: Sample material is recorded as cDNA or gDNA derived from T cells, B-cell-depleted T cells, or PBMCs.

Sequencing was performed with immunoSEQ multiplex PCR; in TCRdb, only in-frame clones are kept and a portion is missing. Of 110,000 or so clones in the sample, more than 70% were seen once. Deletions cut 4 bases from V and 8 bases from J, with 22 bases between. The CDR3 length is 16 residues. CDR1 is SGHRS and CDR2 is YFSETQ in the germline V gene. The receptor was derived from a woman in her 70s who had recovered from COVID-19. The specimen was peripheral blood. The chain has TRBV5-1 and TRBJ2-1; the D gene is possibly TRBD1 (6 bases). CDR3 nucleotide sequence: TGCGCCAGCAGCCTTCTAACAGGGATGGACCGCTATGAGCAGTTCTTC. Protein sequence: CASSLLTGMDRYEQFF. Full variable domain (remainder filled in from reference TRBV5-1 and TRBJ2-1): KAGVTQTPRYLIKTRGQQVTLSCSPISGHRSVSWYQQTPGQGLQFLFEYFSETQRNKGNFPGRFSGRQFSNSRSEMNVSTLELGDSALYLCASSLLTGMDRYEQFFGPGTRLTVL.